This T cell receptor (beta chain) was identified during a study of identical twins. General study findings and limits: Fewer insertions were carried by abundant cord blood beta clonotypes, but none was seen in memory repertoires. Invariant MAIT and iNKT cells may have partly biased zero-insertion analyses.

With regard to this clonotype: Its antigen remains unknown.

The length of the CDR3 is 15 residues. The germline CDR1 and CDR2 sequences are DFQATT and SNEGSKA (reference sequence). V lost 6 bases, J lost 5 bases, and 12 bases stayed unmatched. TCRdb recomputed calls from the 5' RACE reads with MiXCR, one row per CDR3 protein. The table records about 700,000 distinct CDR3 sequences, about 9.4% of them present only once. Healthy Caucasians made up all donors. This same sample was also taken into another study, of yellow fever vaccine responses in identical twins.

This sequence joins TRBV20-1 and TRBJ2-5; 10 nucleotides match TRBD1. This TCR was sampled from a woman aged 18-35 years in good health. Sequenced sample: PBMCs. DNA for the CDR3: TGCAGTGCGCCGCCACAGGGACAGGGGAGGGAGACCCAGTACTTC. Protein product: CSAPPQGQGRETQYF.